This T cell receptor (beta chain) emerged from a study of cytomegalovirus exposure and HLA in healthy donors. The PCR employed 60 Vbeta primers together with 13 Jbeta primers. Some clones are missing from TCRdb's copy, which holds only in-frame ones; the method was immunoSEQ multiplex PCR. The sample's table shows roughly 40,000 clones. This CDR3 contains 14 residues. Germline CDR1 is SGDLS and CDR2 is YYNGEE. V lost 2 bases and J 5 bases, leaving 12 bases between the germline ends. The sequence was collected from a male donor in good health and CMV-seronegative. The rearrangement links TRBV9 to TRBJ2-3; tentative D call: TRBD1 (6 bases). The source material was PBMCs. The CDR3, as DNA: TGTGCCAGCAGCGTTGGGCCACAGGGAGATACGCAGTATTTT. The encoded protein is CASSVGPQGDTQYF.